This T cell receptor (beta chain) was found in a study of CD8+ T cells in alopecia areata (dated 2018 in TCRdb). At the level of the whole study: The treated patients, all with moderate-to-severe alopecia areata, were enrolled in an open-label pilot trial of oral tofacitinib given at 5 to 10 mg twice daily. Human TCRbeta sequencing covered scalp tissue and sorted CD4+ and CD8+ peripheral blood T cells from patchy and totalis/universalis alopecia areata patients and healthy controls. immunoSEQ multiplex PCR using 35 Vbeta forward primers and 13 Jbeta reverse primers was used to amplify TCRbeta CDR3 regions. Scalp clonality was compared among normal scalp (n=4), patchy alopecia areata scalp (n=8), and alopecia totalis/universalis scalp (n=8). Disease severity in treated patients was measured with the SALT score, which quantifies the percentage of affected scalp surface area. RNA was extracted with the PAXgene miRNA kit for fixed scalp, the miRNeasy kit for PBMCs, and the RNeasy kit for mouse skin. In both human patients and the C3H/HeJ mouse model, the study applied high-throughput TCRbeta sequencing to look at T cell clonal expansion in alopecia areata. Patients received tofacitinib for 6 to 18 months and were then followed off drug for 6 months to check for delayed response and recurrence. Biopsies were taken from tofacitinib-treated patients at baseline and at 4 and 24 weeks of treatment, and a later scalp biopsy was taken in several of the tofacitinib-treated patients.

This specimen's treatment or condition label, interpreted: oral pan-JAK inhibitor, 5-10 mg twice daily. From alopecia areata patients, peripheral blood was collected along with lesional scalp punch biopsies. After PBMCs were isolated by density centrifugation and stained for CD3, CD4 and CD8, a FACSAria was used to sort CD4+ and CD8+ T cells. Regarding this clone: Its antigen is unknown. The input lacks base qualities; no much larger clone sits a single base away.

Beyond this particular receptor, the publication reports: Shared TCR sequences between patients were less evident than in mice, which may be partly attributable to HLA diversity in the patient population. Many expanded lesional clones persisted in scalp and blood during tofacitinib treatment, which may partly explain relapse after stopping treatment. The treated cohort was small, with a single nonresponder, so links between baseline CD8+ expansion and response need larger studies. Scalp TCR repertoire analysis is complicated because resident alphabeta T cells in normal human skin are also sequenced, whereas mouse skin is dominated by gammadelta T cells. With tofacitinib, both scalp clonality and the number of expanded CD8+ clones among the top 100 scalp clones went down significantly. Compared with normal scalp, lesional scalp had higher clonality and more expanded CD8+ clones, particularly in alopecia totalis/universalis, a pattern that suggests antigenic drive.

Receptor amplification or capture employed the immunoSEQ multiplex PCR assay. RNA was extracted from all samples and reverse transcribed into cDNA as template for TCR sequencing. SuperScript III was used for first-strand cDNA synthesis, primed with a 2:1 mix of oligo-dT and random hexamers. A synthetic immune receptor repertoire was used to measure amplification bias, and any remaining bias was corrected computationally. The original pipeline was this. Raw reads were preprocessed for error removal, and CDR3 was defined according to IMGT conventions as running from the conserved cysteine to phenylalanine. Clonality was computed by normalizing Shannon entropy by log2 of the number of productive unique TCRs and subtracting the result from 1. Whether scalp clones were CD4 or CD8 was inferred by matching scalp TCRbeta sequences against CD4 and CD8 repertoires sorted from blood. In TCRdb, the immuneACCESS table is reduced to in-frame sequences with V and J assigned. These tables do not hold every clone; where another copy was compared, an unresolved V gene accounts for under half, and the others remain unexplained. The V and J calls and clone size come from that table; D and trimming were worked out from the DNA. The sample table shows 160,000 or so clones, and roughly 60% are seen once. Of the sample, approximately 16% is held by the ten largest clones.

The TCR comes from a human donor with alopecia areata. The sequenced sample was CD4+ T cells sorted from blood, obtained at roughly week 55, from a patient treated with tofacitinib.

The nucleotide sequence is TGCGCCAGCAGCTTGGCCAACGGGGGTGGAGAGACCCAGTACTTC. Its protein product is CASSLANGGGETQYF. The chain is encoded by TRBV5-1 joined to TRBJ2-5, and TRBD2 may be the D gene, going by 6 matching bases. As encoded in the germline V gene, CDR1 is SGHRS while CDR2 is YFSETQ. At the junction V is shortened by 0 bases and J by 4 bases, with 13 bases in between. The CDR3 measures 15 amino acids from cysteine to phenylalanine. Only the CDR3 region is kept as DNA, spanning 45 bases read in frame from base 1.